The source of this T cell receptor beta chain is a study of technical replicates of blood from several donors. This clone has just one count. This table comes from immunoSEQ multiplex PCR, and its TCRdb copy is limited to in-frame clones, with some not included. The data show about 76,000 clones, roughly nine tenths seen once. The CDR3 runs 15 residues. With V trimmed by 4 bases and J by 5 bases, 7 bases remained unmatched. The germline V gene has CDR1 SGHRS and CDR2 YFSETQ. The clonotype was recovered from a human donor in good health. The sample comprised T cells isolated from PBMCs. The chain is built from TRBV5-1 and TRBJ1-4; 8 bases line up with TRBD1. DNA of the CDR3: TGCGCCAGCAGCCTTAAGACAGGGGACAATGAAAAACTGTTTTTT. Translation gives CASSLKTGDNEKLFF.